This T cell receptor (beta chain) derives from a study of blood T cell repertoires in COVID-19. Study-wide background: Sites in the United States, Italy and Spain provided acute and convalescent COVID-19 samples. Sample material is recorded as cDNA or gDNA derived from T cells, B-cell-depleted T cells, or PBMCs.

Original analysis: For nucleated cells, counts were estimated from reference gene primer amplification. Assay: immunoSEQ multiplex PCR; the TCRdb copy retains only in-frame clones and omits some. From that table come the V and J calls and clone size; the DNA was used to work out D and trimming. The data show about 480,000 clones, roughly 91% seen once. The CDR3 extends over 14 amino acids. CDR1 is MDHEN and CDR2 is SYDVKM in the germline V gene. Trimming cost V 10 bases and J 4 bases, with 19 bases left between them. In Seattle, patients joined the study during active infection and were tracked longitudinally.

The TCR was taken from a woman between 45 and 65 years old with COVID-19, enrolled during active disease. The V and J genes are TRBV28 and TRBJ1-2; a weak D match, TRBD1 (5 bases). Material: peripheral blood. CDR3 nucleotides: TGTGCCACCTTGGAGAACCGGCAGGGCTATGGCTACACCTTC. Its protein is CATLENRQGYGYTF.